This is a list of T cell receptor beta chains from one sample in a study of cytomegalovirus exposure and HLA in healthy donors. Sequenced by immunoSEQ multiplex PCR; TCRdb stores in-frame clones only, minus some. The repertoire holds some 240,000 clones, with 75% to 90% as singletons. Sample: PBMCs. The receptor set was obtained from a woman aged 25 to 39 in good health and CMV-seropositive. The CDR3 runs from the conserved cysteine through the conserved F or W. The D gene is left open where the match is weak. Rows give clone size only sometimes, using once, few, many, or a class for an expanded clone.

TRBV2	TRBJ2-1	-	-	TGTGCCAGCAGTTTATCGGAGGCCCCTTCCTACAATGAGCAGTTCTTC	CASSLSEAPSYNEQFF
TRBV6-1	TRBJ2-3	-	-	TGTGCCAGCAGTGAAGCTGTGACAGCCCGGACAGATACGCAGTATTTT	CASSEAVTARTDTQYF
TRBV30	TRBJ2-1	TRBD1	-	TGTGCCTGGGACCGGGACAGGGCGAATGAGCAGTTCTTC	CAWDRDRANEQFF
TRBV18	TRBJ2-7	-	-	TGTGCCAGCTCGCGGGCCTCCTACGAGCAGTACTTC	CASSRASYEQYF
TRBV18	TRBJ2-3	-	-	TGTGCCAGCTCACCATCTACCGCACAGGCAGATACGCAGTATTTT	CASSPSTAQADTQYF
TRBV5-1	TRBJ2-2	-	-	TGCGCCAGCAGCCCTCTCTTTAGCGGCGGGCGCGGGGAGCTGTTTTTT	CASSPLFSGGRGELFF
TRBV19	TRBJ1-2	TRBD1	-	TGTGCCAGTAGTATGACAGGGGCTGACTATGGCTACACCTTC	CASSMTGADYGYTF
TRBV4-1	TRBJ2-7	TRBD2	-	TGCGCCAGCAGCTCCACTCTGGCGGGAGCCCCCGAGCAGTACTTC	CASSSTLAGAPEQYF
TRBV27	TRBJ2-2	TRBD2	-	TGTGCCAGCAGTCAACTAGCGGGAGGAAGGACCGGGGAGCTGTTTTTT	CASSQLAGGRTGELFF
TRBV5-4	TRBJ2-6	-	-	TGTGCCAGCAGCTTGGGCAGGGCTAGGGGCTCTGGGGCCAACGTCCTGACTTTC	CASSLGRARGSGANVLTF
TRBV28	TRBJ2-7	TRBD2	-	TGTGCCAGTCGACGGCGGGAGGTAGCCTACGAGCAGTACTTC	CASRRREVAYEQYF
TRBV6-1	TRBJ2-6	-	-	TGTGCCAGCAGAACATTCTCTGGGGCCAACGTCCTGACTTTC	CASRTFSGANVLTF
TRBV11-3	TRBJ2-3	TRBD1	once	TGTGCCAGCAGTCCGGGACAGTTTGGCACAGATACGCAGTATTTT	CASSPGQFGTDTQYF
TRBV5-4	TRBJ2-1	-	-	TGTGCCAGCAGCTCGGCCCCGGGTGAGCAGTTCTTC	CASSSAPGEQFF
TRBV4-1	TRBJ1-5	-	-	TGCGCCAGCAGCCAAGATACGGGAATCAATCAGCCCCAGCATTTT	CASSQDTGINQPQHF
TRBV30	TRBJ1-5	-	-	TGTGCCTGGAGTGTACCAGGGAATCAGCCCCAGCATTTT	CAWSVPGNQPQHF